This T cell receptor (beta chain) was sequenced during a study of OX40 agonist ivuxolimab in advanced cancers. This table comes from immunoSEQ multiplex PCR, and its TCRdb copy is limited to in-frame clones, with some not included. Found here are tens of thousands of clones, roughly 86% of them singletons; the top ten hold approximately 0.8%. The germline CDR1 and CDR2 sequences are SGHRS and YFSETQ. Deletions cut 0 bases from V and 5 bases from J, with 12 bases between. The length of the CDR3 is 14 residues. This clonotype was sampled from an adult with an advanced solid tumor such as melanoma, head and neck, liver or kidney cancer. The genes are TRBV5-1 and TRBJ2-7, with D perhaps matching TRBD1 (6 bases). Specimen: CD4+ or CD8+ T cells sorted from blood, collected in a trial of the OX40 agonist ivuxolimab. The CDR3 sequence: CASSLGQGYNEQYF. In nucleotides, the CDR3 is TGCGCCAGCAGCTTGGGCCAGGGGTACAACGAGCAGTACTTC.